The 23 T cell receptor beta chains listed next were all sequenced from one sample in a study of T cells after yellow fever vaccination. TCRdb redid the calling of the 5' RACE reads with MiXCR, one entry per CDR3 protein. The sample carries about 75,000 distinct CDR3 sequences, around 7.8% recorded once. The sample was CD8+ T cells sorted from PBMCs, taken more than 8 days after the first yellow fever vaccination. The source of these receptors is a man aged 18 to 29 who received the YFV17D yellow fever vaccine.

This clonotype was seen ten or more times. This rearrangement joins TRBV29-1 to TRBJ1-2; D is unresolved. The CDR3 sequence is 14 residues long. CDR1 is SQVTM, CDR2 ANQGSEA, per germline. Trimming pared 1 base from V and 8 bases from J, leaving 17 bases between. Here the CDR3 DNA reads TGCAGCGTTGAAGGGGTCGACTTACTGAGGGGCTACACCTTC. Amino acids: CSVEGVDLLRGYTF.

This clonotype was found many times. The CDR3 spells CASSSVTVGETQYF. The CDR3 DNA is TGTGCCAGCAGTTCCGTAACGGTAGGGGAGACCCAGTACTTC. This sequence joins TRBV6-2 or TRBV6-3 and TRBJ2-5; D unclear. Trimming stripped 4 bases from V and 5 bases from J, with 14 bases between. The CDR3 consists of 14 residues. Per the germline V gene, CDR1 is MNHEY and CDR2 is SVGEGT.

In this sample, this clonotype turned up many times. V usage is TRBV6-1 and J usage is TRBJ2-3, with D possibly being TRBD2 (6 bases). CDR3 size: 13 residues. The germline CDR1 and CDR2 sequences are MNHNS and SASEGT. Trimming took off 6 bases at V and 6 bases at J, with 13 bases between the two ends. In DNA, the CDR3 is TGTGCCAGCAGGACCGGGGGAGTGGATACGCAGTATTTT. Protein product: CASRTGGVDTQYF.

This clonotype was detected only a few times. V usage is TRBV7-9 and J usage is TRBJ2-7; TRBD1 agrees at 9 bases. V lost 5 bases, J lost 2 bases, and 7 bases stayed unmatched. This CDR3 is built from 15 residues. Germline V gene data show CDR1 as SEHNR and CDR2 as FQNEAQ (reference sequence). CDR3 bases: TGTGCCAGCAGCCTATCTCGGACAGGGGCCTACGAGCAGTACTTC. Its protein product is CASSLSRTGAYEQYF.

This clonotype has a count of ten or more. CDR3 loop: CATSRDRDYTF. DNA for the CDR3: TGTGCCACCAGCAGAGATCGGGACTACACCTTC. V gene TRBV15 combines with J gene TRBJ1-2; D not resolved. The CDR3 sequence is 11 residues long. Germline V CDR1 and CDR2: LNHNV, YYDKDF (reference sequence). The V end was cut by 0 bases, the J end by 10 bases, with 6 bases between.

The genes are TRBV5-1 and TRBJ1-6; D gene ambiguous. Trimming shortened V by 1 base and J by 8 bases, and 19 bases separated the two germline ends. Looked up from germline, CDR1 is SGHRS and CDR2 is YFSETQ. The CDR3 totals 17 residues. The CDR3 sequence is CASSLIFVGLGDSPLHF. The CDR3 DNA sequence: TGCGCCAGCAGCTTGATCTTCGTAGGCCTGGGAGATTCACCCCTCCACTTT.

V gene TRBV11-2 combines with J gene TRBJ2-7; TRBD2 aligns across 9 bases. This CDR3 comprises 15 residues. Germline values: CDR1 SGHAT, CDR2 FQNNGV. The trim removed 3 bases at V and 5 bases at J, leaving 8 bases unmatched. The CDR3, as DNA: TGTGCCAGCAGCTTCGCCGGGCGGGGGGGAGACGAGCAGTACTTC. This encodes CASSFAGRGGDEQYF.

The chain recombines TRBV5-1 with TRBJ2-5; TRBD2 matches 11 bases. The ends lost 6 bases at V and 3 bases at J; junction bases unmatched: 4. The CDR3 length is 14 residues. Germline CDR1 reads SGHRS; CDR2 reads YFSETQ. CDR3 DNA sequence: TGCGCCAGCAAGGTACTAGCGGGGGAAGAGACCCAGTACTTC. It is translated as CASKVLAGEETQYF.

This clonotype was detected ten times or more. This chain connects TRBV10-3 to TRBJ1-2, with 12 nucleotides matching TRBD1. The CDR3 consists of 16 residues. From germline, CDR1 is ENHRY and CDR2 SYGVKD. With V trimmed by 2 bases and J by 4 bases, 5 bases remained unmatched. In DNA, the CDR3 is TGTGCCATCAGTGAGAGTGGGACAGGGGGCGTCTATGGCTACACCTTC. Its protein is CAISESGTGGVYGYTF.

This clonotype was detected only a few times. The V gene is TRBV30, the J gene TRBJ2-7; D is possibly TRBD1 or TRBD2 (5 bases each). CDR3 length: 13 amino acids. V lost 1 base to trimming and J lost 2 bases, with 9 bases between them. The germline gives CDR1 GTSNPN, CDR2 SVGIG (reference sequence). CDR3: CAWSAGDAYEQYF. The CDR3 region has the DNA TGTGCCTGGAGTGCTGGGGACGCCTACGAGCAGTACTTC. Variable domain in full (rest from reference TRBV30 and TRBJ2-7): SQTIHQWPATLVQPVGSPLSLECTVEGTSNPNLYWYRQAAGRGLQLLFYSVGIGQISSEVPQNLSASRPQDRQFILSSKKLLLSDSGFYLCAWSAGDAYEQYFGPGTRLTVT.

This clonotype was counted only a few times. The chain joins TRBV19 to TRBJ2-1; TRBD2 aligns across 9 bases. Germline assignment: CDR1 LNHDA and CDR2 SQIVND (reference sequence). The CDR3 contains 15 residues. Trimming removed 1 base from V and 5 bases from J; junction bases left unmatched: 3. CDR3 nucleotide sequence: TGTGCCAGTAGTATAGCAGCGGGGGGTCACAATGAGCAGTTCTTC. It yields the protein CASSIAAGGHNEQFF.

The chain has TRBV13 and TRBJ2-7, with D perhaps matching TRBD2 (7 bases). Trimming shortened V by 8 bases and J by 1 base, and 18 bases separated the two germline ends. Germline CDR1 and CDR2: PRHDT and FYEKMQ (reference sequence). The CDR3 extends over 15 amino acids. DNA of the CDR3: TGTGCCAGCTCCCGTGCGGGGGCACTTTCCTACGAGCAGTACTTC. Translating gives CASSRAGALSYEQYF.

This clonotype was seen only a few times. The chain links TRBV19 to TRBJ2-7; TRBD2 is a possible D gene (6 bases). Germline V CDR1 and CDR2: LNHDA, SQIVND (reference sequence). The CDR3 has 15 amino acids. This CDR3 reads CSWGVDRIRSYEQYV. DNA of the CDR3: TGTTCGTGGGGGGTGGATAGAATTCGGTCCTACGAGCAGTACGTC.

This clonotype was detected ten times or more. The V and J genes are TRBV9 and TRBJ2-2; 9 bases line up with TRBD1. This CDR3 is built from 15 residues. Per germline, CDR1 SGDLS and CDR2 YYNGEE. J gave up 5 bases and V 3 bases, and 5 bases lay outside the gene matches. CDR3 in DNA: TGTGCCAGCAGCGATGCCGGGACAGGGACCGGGGAGCTGTTTTTT. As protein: CASSDAGTGTGELFF.

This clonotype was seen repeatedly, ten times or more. The CDR3 DNA is TGTGCCACCAGTGATTCGTTGGGGCATGAGCAGTTCTTC. Its translation: CATSDSLGHEQFF. The chain links TRBV24-1 to TRBJ2-1; tentatively, D is TRBD1 (5 bases). In germline, CDR1 is KGHDR, CDR2 SFDVKD. Trimming pared 2 bases from V and 8 bases from J, leaving 9 bases between. The CDR3 loop spans 13 amino acids.

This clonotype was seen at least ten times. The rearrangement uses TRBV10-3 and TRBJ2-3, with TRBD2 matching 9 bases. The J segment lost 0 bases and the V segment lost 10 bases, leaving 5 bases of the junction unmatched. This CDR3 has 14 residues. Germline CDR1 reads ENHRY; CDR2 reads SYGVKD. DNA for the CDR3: TGTGCCACCGTAGCGGGGGAGAGCACAGATACGCAGTATTTT. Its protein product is CATVAGESTDTQYF.

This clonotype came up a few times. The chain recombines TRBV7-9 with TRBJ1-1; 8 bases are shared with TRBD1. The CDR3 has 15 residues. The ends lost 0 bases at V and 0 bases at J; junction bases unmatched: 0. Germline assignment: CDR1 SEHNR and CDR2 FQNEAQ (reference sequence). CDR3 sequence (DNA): TGTGCCAGCAGCTTAGCGACAGGGGTGAACACTGAAGCTTTCTTT. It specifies CASSLATGVNTEAFF.

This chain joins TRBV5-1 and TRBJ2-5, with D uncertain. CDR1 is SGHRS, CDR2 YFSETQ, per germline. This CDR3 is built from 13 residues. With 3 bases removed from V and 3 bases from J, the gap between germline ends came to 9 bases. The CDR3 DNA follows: TGCGCCAGCAGCTCCCTAAATGAAGAGACCCAGTACTTC. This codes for CASSSLNEETQYF. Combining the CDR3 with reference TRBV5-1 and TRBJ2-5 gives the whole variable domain KAGVTQTPRYLIKTRGQQVTLSCSPISGHRSVSWYQQTPGQGLQFLFEYFSETQRNKGNFPGRFSGRQFSNSRSEMNVSTLELGDSALYLCASSSLNEETQYFGPGTRLLVL.

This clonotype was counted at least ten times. CDR3 sequence reads: CASSPERGPSYTQYF. The CDR3 DNA follows: TGTGCCAGCAGCCCAGAGCGGGGGCCCTCATATACGCAGTATTTT. This chain links TRBV7-9 with TRBJ2-3, with 8 bases that match TRBD2. V shed 5 bases, J shed 7 bases, and the junction held 11 bases outside the gene matches. Per the germline V gene, CDR1 is SEHNR and CDR2 is FQNEAQ (reference sequence). This CDR3 has 15 residues.

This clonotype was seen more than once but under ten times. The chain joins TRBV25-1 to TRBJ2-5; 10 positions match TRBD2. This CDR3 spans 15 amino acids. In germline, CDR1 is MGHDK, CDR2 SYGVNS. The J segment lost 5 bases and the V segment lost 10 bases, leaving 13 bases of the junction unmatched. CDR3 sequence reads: CATQGFSGGAETQYF. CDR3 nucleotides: TGTGCCACACAGGGATTCAGCGGGGGGGCTGAGACCCAGTACTTC.

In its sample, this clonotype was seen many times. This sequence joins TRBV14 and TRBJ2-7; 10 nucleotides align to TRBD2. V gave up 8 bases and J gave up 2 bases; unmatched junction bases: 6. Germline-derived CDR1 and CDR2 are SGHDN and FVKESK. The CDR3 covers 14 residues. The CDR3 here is CASYTSGDPYEQYF. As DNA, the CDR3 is TGTGCCAGCTACACTAGCGGGGATCCCTACGAGCAGTACTTC.

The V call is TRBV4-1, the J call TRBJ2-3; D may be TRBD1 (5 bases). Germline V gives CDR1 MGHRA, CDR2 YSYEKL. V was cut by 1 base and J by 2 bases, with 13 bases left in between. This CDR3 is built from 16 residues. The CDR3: CASSQVQGRITDTQYF. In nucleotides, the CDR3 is TGCGCCAGCAGCCAAGTCCAGGGAAGGATCACAGATACGCAGTATTTT.

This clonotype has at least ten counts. CDR3 region: CASSQDAQANEQFF. CDR3 DNA: TGCGCCAGCAGCCAAGATGCGCAGGCCAATGAGCAGTTCTTC. The V and J genes are TRBV4-3 and TRBJ2-1; D not resolved. Germline loops: CDR1 LGHNA, CDR2 YSLEER. This CDR3 is 14 amino acids long. The V gene lost 0 bases and the J gene lost 6 bases, with 9 bases spanning the gap.